The T cell receptor (beta chain) under discussion was sequenced for a study of shared clonotypes between healthy human individuals. Germline V CDR1 and CDR2: MNHNS, SASEGT. Trimming removed 8 bases from V and 8 bases from J, with 9 bases in between. The CDR3 contains 10 residues. Here immunoSEQ multiplex PCR was the method, and the copy in TCRdb shows in-frame clones only, minus some. The table records about 120,000 clones, around 68% of them present only once. This clone was seen a few times. The gene calls are TRBV6-1 and TRBJ1-1; D remains unclear. The sequenced material came from memory CD8+ T cells sorted from blood. The sample's subset: CD45RO+ cells pooled with CCR7-negative TemRA cells. The sequence was collected from a woman aged 25 to 39 in good health. CDR3 DNA sequence: TGTGCCAGCGGGTTTACAGAAGCTTTCTTT. Its translation: CASGFTEAFF.